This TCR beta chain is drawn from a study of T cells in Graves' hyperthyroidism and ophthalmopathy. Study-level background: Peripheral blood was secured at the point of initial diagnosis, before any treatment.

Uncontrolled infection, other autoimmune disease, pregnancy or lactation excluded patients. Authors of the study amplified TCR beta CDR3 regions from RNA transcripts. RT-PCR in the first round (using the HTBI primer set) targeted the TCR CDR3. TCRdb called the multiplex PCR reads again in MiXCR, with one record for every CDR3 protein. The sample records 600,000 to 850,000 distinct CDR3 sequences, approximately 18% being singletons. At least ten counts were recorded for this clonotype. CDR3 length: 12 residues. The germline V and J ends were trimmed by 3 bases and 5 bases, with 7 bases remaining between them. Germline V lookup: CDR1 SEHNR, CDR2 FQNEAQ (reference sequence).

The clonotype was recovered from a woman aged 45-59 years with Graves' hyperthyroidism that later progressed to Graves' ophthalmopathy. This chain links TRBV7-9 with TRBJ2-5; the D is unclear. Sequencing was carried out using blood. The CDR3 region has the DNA TGTGCCAGCAGCTTCGGGCCGGAGACCCAGTACTTC. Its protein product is CASSFGPETQYF.